This entry lists 27 T cell receptor beta chains sequenced from one sample in a study of cytomegalovirus exposure and HLA in healthy donors. A multiplex PCR was run with 60 Vbeta primers and 13 Jbeta primers. The repertoire was sequenced with immunoSEQ multiplex PCR; TCRdb's copy has only in-frame clones and lacks some. The sample lists some 70,000 clones; approximately 70% were seen once. Sequencing used PBMCs. The source of these receptors is a male donor in good health and CMV-seropositive.

This sequence joins TRBV6-5 and TRBJ2-7, with 7 bases fitting TRBD1. The CDR3 totals 13 residues. Germline CDR1 MNHEY, CDR2 SVGAGI. The V segment lost 7 bases and the J segment 0 bases; nucleotides outside the gene matches: 3. CDR3 loop: CASKGTASYEQYF. The CDR3 bases are TGTGCCAGCAAGGGGACAGCCTCCTACGAGCAGTACTTC.

CDR3 protein: CASYQDFNSPLHF. CDR3 in DNA: TGTGCCTCCTATCAGGACTTTAATTCACCCCTCCACTTT. The chain couples TRBV19 to TRBJ1-6; D uncertain. Germline V gene lookup returns CDR1 LNHDA and CDR2 SQIVND (reference sequence). CDR3 length equals 13 residues. Trimming cost V 11 bases and J 6 bases, with 14 bases left between them.

The genes are TRBV19 and TRBJ2-2; 7 bases are a match to TRBD1. The CDR3 sequence is 14 residues long. Per the germline V gene, CDR1 is LNHDA and CDR2 is SQIVND (reference sequence). V shed 4 bases and J 5 bases; nucleotides not matched to a gene: 4. This CDR3 is CASSTRGLTGELFF. CDR3 nucleotide sequence: TGTGCCAGTAGTACAAGGGGGCTTACCGGGGAGCTGTTTTTT.

Here the CDR3 reads CASSLAGGTSSGNTIYF. The CDR3 DNA follows: TGTGCCAGCAGCTTGGCCGGCGGGACGAGCTCTGGAAACACCATATATTTT. The chain couples TRBV5-8 to TRBJ1-3; TRBD1 might be the D (5 bases). The CDR3 is 17 residues long. The germline CDR1 and CDR2 sequences are SGHTS and YDEGEE. With 0 bases removed from V and 0 bases from J, the gap between germline ends came to 13 bases. The complete variable domain, with remaining parts taken from reference TRBV5-8 and TRBJ1-3, reads EAGVTQSPTHLIKTRGQQATLRCSPISGHTSVYWYQQALGLGLQFLLWYDEGEERNRGNFPPRFSGRQFPNYSSELNVNALELEDSALYLCASSLAGGTSSGNTIYFGEGSWLTVV.

Regarding this clone: The junction differs from germline at one of its ends, possibly a read error. The CDR3 coding sequence is TGTGCCAGTAGCATAGGACTAGCGGGCCTACCCGGGGAGCTGTTTTTT. This codes for CASSIGLAGLPGELFF. The rearrangement joins TRBV19 to TRBJ2-2; 11 bases line up with TRBD2. CDR1 is LNHDA, CDR2 SQIVND, per germline (reference sequence). This CDR3 comprises 16 residues.

V gene TRBV9 combines with J gene TRBJ2-7, with a tentative D call TRBD2 (5 bases). There are 13 residues in the CDR3. Germline values: CDR1 SGDLS, CDR2 YYNGEE. The germline V and J ends were trimmed by 4 bases and 3 bases, with 11 bases remaining between them. Here the CDR3 reads CASSPTGVYEQYF. The CDR3 DNA reads TGTGCCAGCAGCCCAACCGGGGTCTACGAGCAGTACTTC. Complete variable domain (other parts from reference TRBV9 and TRBJ2-7): DSGVTQTPKHLITATGQRVTLRCSPRSGDLSVYWYQQSLDQGLQFLIQYYNGEERAKGNILERFSAQQFPDLHSELNLSSLELGDSALYFCASSPTGVYEQYFGPGTRLTVT.

The V call is TRBV6-6, the J call TRBJ1-1, with 7 positions matching TRBD1. Looked up from germline, CDR1 is MNHNY and CDR2 is SVGAGI (reference sequence). The junction had 4 bases not matched to a gene; V was cut back by 5 bases and J by 1 base. This CDR3 spans 14 amino acids. CDR3 region: CASSRQGPNTEAFF. For the CDR3, the DNA is TGTGCCAGCAGTCGACAGGGACCGAACACTGAAGCTTTCTTT.

The chain employs TRBV11-2 and TRBJ2-5, with TRBD1 as a possible D gene (5 bases). The DNA end is a closer match to TRBJ2-7, so the J assignment may be wrong. The CDR3 covers 12 residues. Per germline, CDR1 SGHAT and CDR2 FQNNGV. CDR3 sequence (DNA): TGTGCCAGCAGTCCTACAGGCTACGAGCAGTACTTC. Protein: CASSPTGYEQYF.

The V gene is TRBV6-1, the J gene TRBJ1-1, with TRBD1 matching 8 bases. The J segment lost 4 bases and the V segment lost 4 bases, leaving 2 bases of the junction unmatched. This CDR3 is 13 amino acids long. The germline gives CDR1 MNHNS, CDR2 SASEGT. The CDR3 loop reads CASSATGGTEAFF. The CDR3, as DNA: TGTGCCAGCAGTGCCACAGGGGGCACTGAAGCTTTCTTT.

The V and J genes are TRBV20-1 and TRBJ2-1; D unclear. Germline CDR1 is DFQATT and CDR2 is SNEGSKA (reference sequence). The CDR3 contains 10 residues. Trimming took off 5 bases at V and 12 bases at J, with 11 bases between the two ends. The CDR3 DNA reads as TGCAGTGCTTTCCGGGTTACGCAGTTCTTC. This encodes CSAFRVTQFF.

This clone was seen a few times. The rearrangement uses TRBV9 and TRBJ1-5, with D perhaps TRBD1 (6 bases). The V end lost 0 bases, the J end lost 5 bases, and 15 bases lay between the germline ends. Germline V lookup: CDR1 SGDLS, CDR2 YYNGEE. The CDR3 spans 16 residues. CDR3 residues: CASSVVDRGFDQPQHF. The DNA of the CDR3 is TGTGCCAGCAGCGTAGTGGACAGAGGGTTTGATCAGCCCCAGCATTTT.

This clone was found a few times. The DNA for the CDR3 is TGTGCCAGCAGTTGGGAGGGTGAAAAACTGTTTTTT. This sequence encodes CASSWEGEKLFF. The genes are TRBV28 and TRBJ1-4, with no clear D. Germline assignment: CDR1 MDHEN and CDR2 SYDVKM. V was trimmed by 4 bases and J by 7 bases, leaving 7 bases between them. The CDR3 is 12 amino acids.

The rearrangement uses TRBV6-6 and TRBJ1-1, with TRBD1 identical over 8 bases. Germline-derived CDR1 and CDR2 are MNHNY and SVGAGI (reference sequence). The CDR3 consists of 14 residues. V was clipped by 0 bases and J by 7 bases; unmatched bases: 4. The CDR3 DNA reads TGTGCCAGCAGTTACTCGCAGGGGGCCGGTGAAGCTTTCTTT. Amino acids: CASSYSQGAGEAFF.

The chain combines TRBV4-3 with TRBJ1-5; D not resolved. The CDR3 extends over 15 amino acids. Germline values: CDR1 LGHNA, CDR2 YSLEER. Trimming removed 0 bases from V and 0 bases from J, with 6 bases in between. CDR3 coding DNA: TGCGCCAGCAGCCAAGAACTGAGTAGCAATCAGCCCCAGCATTTT. Translation: CASSQELSSNQPQHF.

The chain links TRBV7-2 to TRBJ1-2; 8 nucleotides align to TRBD1. From germline, CDR1 is SGHTA and CDR2 FQGNSA. The CDR3 has 13 amino acids. The V and J ends lost 5 bases and 4 bases, in that order; junction bases with no gene match: 3. CDR3 region: CASSRDRGYGYTF. DNA for the CDR3: TGTGCCAGCAGCCGAGACAGGGGCTATGGCTACACCTTC.

The chain employs TRBV15 and TRBJ2-3; 7 bases line up with TRBD1. The CDR3 is 15 amino acids. Germline loops: CDR1 LNHNV, CDR2 YYDKDF (reference sequence). Losses at the gene ends were 2 bases for V and 4 bases for J; bases not matched to a gene: 6. CDR3 residues: CATSRTQGGADTQYF. CDR3 nucleotide sequence: TGTGCCACCAGCAGAACGCAAGGGGGCGCAGATACGCAGTATTTT.

The chain joins TRBV25-1 to TRBJ1-1; TRBD1 is a possible D gene (5 bases). CDR1 MGHDK and CDR2 SYGVNS come from the germline V gene. The CDR3 consists of 13 residues. V shed 5 bases and J shed 3 bases, with 10 bases lying between them. The CDR3 sequence: CASSTGYDTEAFF. The CDR3 nucleotides are TGTGCCAGCAGTACAGGCTACGACACTGAAGCTTTCTTT.

This clone has just one count. The chain couples TRBV28 to TRBJ1-2; 11 bases match TRBD1. V dropped 5 bases and J dropped 7; count of bases not matched to a gene: 6. The CDR3 sequence is 14 residues long. From germline, CDR1 is MDHEN and CDR2 SYDVKM. The CDR3 bases are TGTGCCAGCAGTCTAGGACAGGGGGCGTCTGGCTACACCTTC. Protein: CASSLGQGASGYTF.

The chain is built from TRBV5-5 and TRBJ1-5; weak D call: TRBD1 (5 bases). Germline V gene data show CDR1 as SGHKS and CDR2 as YYEKEE (reference sequence). The germline V and J ends were trimmed by 4 bases and 0 bases, with 17 bases remaining between them. The CDR3 is 17 amino acids. DNA of the CDR3: TGTGCCAGCAGCCAGGGTGTTGGGCCTTATAGCAATCAGCCCCAGCATTTT. Translation: CASSQGVGPYSNQPQHF.

This chain links TRBV6-5 with TRBJ2-3, with D possibly TRBD2 on 6 matching bases. This CDR3 region has 16 residues. Germline-derived CDR1 and CDR2 are MNHEY and SVGAGI. The ends were cut back, 0 bases at V and 6 bases at J, with 16 bases in the middle. CDR3 loop: CASSYSIVAVIDTQYF. The CDR3 nucleotides read TGTGCCAGCAGTTACTCGATCGTAGCGGTCATTGATACGCAGTATTTT.

The chain links TRBV6-5 to TRBJ2-5; 12 positions agree with TRBD1. This CDR3 is 15 amino acids long. J gave up 4 bases and V 6 bases, and 6 bases lay outside the gene matches. Germline-derived CDR1 and CDR2 are MNHEY and SVGAGI. This CDR3 is CASSTGTGGGETQYF. The CDR3 coding sequence is TGTGCCAGCAGCACCGGGACAGGGGGCGGAGAGACCCAGTACTTC.

The chain recombines TRBV5-1 with TRBJ1-2; D gene uncertain. The CDR3 has 14 residues. CDR1 and CDR2 (germline): SGHRS, YFSETQ. V dropped 0 bases and J dropped 8 bases, with 14 bases sitting between them. CDR3 loop: CASSLASGGEGYTF. The CDR3 DNA sequence: TGCGCCAGCAGCTTGGCCTCCGGTGGAGAGGGCTACACCTTC.

This rearrangement joins TRBV5-1 to TRBJ2-1, with D possibly being TRBD2 (5 bases). The CDR3 is 13 residues long. V lost 2 bases and J lost 15, with 18 bases in between. The germline V gene encodes CDR1 SGHRS and CDR2 YFSETQ. The CDR3 DNA follows: TGCGCCAGCAGCTTACAAGACTCTAGCTTTCGGTTCTTC. The encoded protein is CASSLQDSSFRFF.

The count of this clone is one. This chain connects TRBV11-2 to TRBJ2-7, with unresolved D. Germline CDR1 reads SGHAT; CDR2 reads FQNNGV. The ends were cut back, 3 bases at V and 4 bases at J, with 10 bases in the middle. The CDR3 is 13 amino acids. The CDR3 here is CASSFVGEYEQYF. In DNA form, the CDR3 reads TGTGCCAGCAGCTTTGTAGGAGAATACGAGCAGTACTTC.

In its sample, this clone was seen once. The CDR3 sequence is CASSLGGGKNIQYF. CDR3 DNA sequence: TGTGCCAGCAGCTTAGGGGGGGGGAAAAACATTCAGTACTTC. The J gene is TRBJ2-4, the V gene TRBV5-5, with D maybe TRBD2 (7 bases). Germline-derived CDR1 and CDR2 are SGHKS and YYEKEE (reference sequence). The CDR3 has 14 residues. Trimming stripped 2 bases from V and 4 bases from J, with 10 bases between.

This clone has more than one count but fewer than ten. The chain employs TRBV2 and TRBJ2-1, with 8 positions matching TRBD1. V was clipped by 4 bases and J by 8 bases; unmatched bases: 7. The germline CDR1 and CDR2 sequences are SNHLY and FYNNEI. The CDR3 spans 14 residues. CDR3 DNA sequence: TGTGCCAGCAGTGCACAGGGGGAGACAGATGAGCAGTTCTTC. This encodes CASSAQGETDEQFF.

The gene calls are TRBV18 and TRBJ2-3; 9 nucleotides agree with TRBD1. Germline V gene sequence: CDR1 KGHSH, CDR2 LQKENI. There are 13 residues in the CDR3. Unmatched junction bases numbered 1, after V lost 6 bases and J lost 3 bases. The CDR3 region has the DNA TGTGCCAGCTCCGGACAGGGGACAGATACGCAGTATTTT. This translates into CASSGQGTDTQYF.